The 22 T cell receptor beta chains below come from one sample, sequenced in a study of identical twins. TCRdb fed the 5' RACE reads into MiXCR, producing one record per CDR3 protein. The table shows some 1,700,000 distinct CDR3 sequences, with about 32% occurring only once. Material for sequencing was cord blood. The receptors derive from a newborn girl in good health.

The rearrangement joins TRBV7-9 to TRBJ1-1, with D possibly matching TRBD1 (6 bases). The V gene lost 2 bases and the J gene lost 3 bases, with 25 bases spanning the gap. This CDR3 comprises 19 residues. In germline, CDR1 is SEHNR, CDR2 FQNEAQ (reference sequence). In DNA form, the CDR3 reads TGTGCCAGCAGCTTATTCGGCATACAGGGAGATTTATCGGACACTGAAGCTTTCTTT. Its protein is CASSLFGIQGDLSDTEAFF.

There are a few counts of this clonotype. The V gene is TRBV10-3, the J gene TRBJ2-3; no definite D call. Trimming took off 0 bases at V and 3 bases at J, with 4 bases between the two ends. The CDR3 covers 13 residues. Germline CDR1 ENHRY, CDR2 SYGVKD. This chain's CDR3 is CAISESITDTQYF. CDR3 DNA sequence: TGTGCCATCAGTGAGTCGATTACAGATACGCAGTATTTT.

The chain couples TRBV7-9 to TRBJ2-3; 10 bases align to TRBD2. The CDR3 is 17 residues long. V trimming: 0 bases; J trimming: 4 bases; junction bases outside the gene matches: 7. CDR1 and CDR2 from the germline V gene are SEHNR and FQNEAQ (reference sequence). The CDR3 loop is CASSLASGGAKPDTQYF. CDR3 coding DNA: TGTGCCAGCAGCTTAGCCAGCGGGGGGGCCAAACCAGATACGCAGTATTTT. Using reference TRBV7-9 and TRBJ2-3 for the parts outside the CDR3, the full variable domain is DTGVSQNPRHKITKRGQNVTFRCDPISEHNRLYWYRQTLGQGPEFLTYFQNEAQLEKSRLLSDRFSAERPKGSFSTLEIQRTEQGDSAMYLCASSLASGGAKPDTQYFGPGTRLTVL.

As DNA, the CDR3 is TGTGCCAGCAGCCAAGGCCCCAGGGGGTACGAGCAGTACTTC. Translation: CASSQGPRGYEQYF. The V gene is TRBV4-2, the J gene TRBJ2-7, with 7 bases aligning to TRBD1. CDR1 LGHNA and CDR2 YNFKEQ come from the germline V gene. J gave up 4 bases and V 1 base, and 4 bases lay outside the gene matches. CDR3 length: 14 amino acids.

The J gene is TRBJ1-5, the V gene TRBV29-1; D possibly corresponds to TRBD1 (6 bases). Germline V gene sequence: CDR1 SQVTM, CDR2 ANQGSEA. The CDR3 sequence is 14 residues long. V gave up 7 bases and J gave up 4 bases, with 17 bases separating them. The CDR3 sequence: CSAVIGGKNQPQHF. Here the CDR3 DNA reads TGCAGCGCCGTAATAGGGGGGAAAAATCAGCCCCAGCATTTT.

This clonotype has only a few counts. The rearrangement uses TRBV20-1 and TRBJ2-3; D not certain. This CDR3 is 14 amino acids long. V lost 6 bases to trimming and J lost 0 bases, with 13 bases between them. Germline assignment: CDR1 DFQATT and CDR2 SNEGSKA (reference sequence). The CDR3 nucleotides read TGCAGTGCCGAGTCGCGGTCTAGCACAGATACGCAGTATTTT. Protein: CSAESRSSTDTQYF.

The V call is TRBV28, the J call TRBJ1-2, with D perhaps matching TRBD1 (6 bases). Germline CDR1 MDHEN, CDR2 SYDVKM. The CDR3 has 14 residues. V was pared by 3 bases and J by 4 bases, with 12 bases between. The CDR3, as DNA: TGTGCCAGCAGTTTGAACAGGGCCAGCTATGGCTACACCTTC. Amino acid sequence: CASSLNRASYGYTF.

The chain has TRBV6-5 and TRBJ2-7; 8 bases match TRBD2. CDR3 length: 15 amino acids. Per germline, CDR1 MNHEY and CDR2 SVGAGI. V was clipped by 2 bases and J by 2 bases; unmatched bases: 5. The CDR3 DNA reads TGTGCCAGCAGTTACAAAGCGGGAGAGCCCTACGAGCAGTACTTC. Protein product: CASSYKAGEPYEQYF.

Of note for this clonotype: Given the absence of the conserved phenylalanine or tryptophan at the CDR3 end, a read error is likely. V is TRBV6-2 or TRBV6-3 and J is TRBJ2-7; 9 bases are shared with TRBD2. The CDR3 spans 15 residues. V was clipped by 1 base and J by 7 bases; unmatched bases: 8. Germline values: CDR1 MNHEY, CDR2 SVGEGT. Written as DNA, the CDR3 is TGTGCCAGCAGTTACTACCTAGCGGGATACAATGAGCAGTACTAC. It yields the protein CASSYYLAGYNEQYY.

A word on this clonotype: At one end the junction does not follow the germline gene, possibly because of a read error. This chain connects TRBV2 to TRBJ2-1; the match to TRBD1 covers 9 bases. The DNA end is more similar to TRBJ2-7, so the J call may be wrong. Germline assignment: CDR1 SNHLY and CDR2 FYNNEI. The CDR3 has 15 amino acids. The DNA for the CDR3 is TGTGCCAGTAGTGGAGGGACAGGGCCCTACAATGAGCAGTACTTC. This sequence encodes CASSGGTGPYNEQYF.

The CDR3 sequence: CASGDRTKGGNTIYF. In DNA form, the CDR3 reads TGTGCCAGCGGTGATAGGACCAAGGGTGGAAACACCATATATTTT. The gene calls are TRBV4-2 and TRBJ1-3; no definite D call. Looked up from germline, CDR1 is LGHNA and CDR2 is YNFKEQ. Trimming pared 8 bases from V and 3 bases from J, leaving 17 bases between. This CDR3 has 15 residues.

This chain joins TRBV5-1 and TRBJ2-3; D remains unclear. The V end was cut by 1 base, the J end by 5 bases, with 8 bases between. CDR3 length equals 13 residues. Per the germline V gene, CDR1 is SGHRS and CDR2 is YFSETQ. The CDR3 is CASSLRHRDTQYF. The CDR3 bases are TGCGCCAGCAGCTTGAGGCACAGAGATACGCAGTATTTT.

The genes are TRBV5-6 and TRBJ2-5; D unclear. Germline V gene sequence: CDR1 SGHDT, CDR2 YYEEEE. V lost 2 bases, J lost 11 bases, and 13 bases lay in between. This CDR3 contains 12 residues. CDR3 in amino acids: CASSFGSMEQYF. The CDR3 bases are TGTGCCAGCAGCTTCGGGTCTATGGAGCAGTACTTC.

Notes on this clonotype: A much bigger clone sits one base away, suggesting this may be a read error. The J gene is TRBJ2-7, the V gene TRBV3-1, with D hard to call. CDR1 and CDR2 from the germline V gene are LGHDT and YNNKEL (reference sequence). CDR3 length equals 14 residues. The CDR3 DNA sequence: TGTGCCGGCAGCCAAGATCCAGACCTCTACGAGCAGTACTTC. Its protein is CAGSQDPDLYEQYF.

The chain has TRBV7-9 and TRBJ2-3; TRBD2 aligns across 9 bases. V was pared by 3 bases and J by 6 bases, with 7 bases of the junction left unmatched. The CDR3 spans 15 residues. Germline loops: CDR1 SEHNR, CDR2 FQNEAQ (reference sequence). As DNA, the CDR3 is TGTGCCAGCAGCTTTGTAGCGGGGGACGAGGATACGCAGTATTTT. Translation: CASSFVAGDEDTQYF.

Concerning this clonotype itself: A much more abundant neighbour one base away suggests this may be a read error. The chain's CDR3 is CASRGLNSYNEQYF. The DNA for the CDR3 is TGTGCCAGCCGTGGACTTAACTCCTACAATGAGCAGTACTTC. The chain uses TRBV28 and TRBJ2-1, with a tentative D call TRBD2 (5 bases). The end of the DNA aligns better with TRBJ2-7, so the J call may be wrong. Germline CDR1 and CDR2: MDHEN and SYDVKM. The CDR3 sequence is 14 residues long.

This clonotype has more than one count but fewer than ten. This chain uses TRBV29-1 with TRBJ2-1; 9 bases are a match to TRBD1. Germline trimming cut 7 bases from V and 7 bases from J; bases unmatched to any gene: 5. Per germline, CDR1 SQVTM and CDR2 ANQGSEA. The CDR3 contains 12 residues. The DNA for the CDR3 is TGCAGCGGCTCGACAGGGGGGAATGAGCAGTTCTTC. It codes for CSGSTGGNEQFF.

The sample holds a few counts of this clonotype. The chain links TRBV29-1 to TRBJ2-1; D ambiguous. The assigned J gene may be wrong: the sequence end matches TRBJ2-7 better. Germline V gene sequence: CDR1 SQVTM, CDR2 ANQGSEA. The CDR3 sequence is 16 residues long. The CDR3 region has the DNA TGCAGCGTTGAAGGGCTGGGAAGATGGTCCTACAATGAGCAGTACTTC. Amino acid sequence: CSVEGLGRWSYNEQYF.

V and J are TRBV7-6 and TRBJ1-1; the D is unclear. Germline values: CDR1 SGHVS, CDR2 FNYEAQ. The V end lost 5 bases, the J end lost 7 bases, and 14 bases lay between the germline ends. This CDR3 spans 13 amino acids. The CDR3 DNA is TGTGCCAGCAGCCCACCTGACGTCATTGAAGCTTTCTTT. Amino acid sequence: CASSPPDVIEAFF.

The genes are TRBV29-1 and TRBJ2-5; the D is unclear. The DNA matches TRBJ2-7 better at its end, which makes the J call doubtful. CDR3 length: 13 residues. CDR1 and CDR2 (germline): SQVTM, ANQGSEA. CDR3 in amino acids: CSVEEGLNYEQYF. The CDR3 DNA is TGCAGCGTTGAAGAAGGCCTTAACTACGAGCAGTACTTC.

CDR3 DNA: TGCAGTGCTATCGGACAGACAAGTTGGCCCCAGCATTTT. Its translation: CSAIGQTSWPQHF. The chain links TRBV20-1 to TRBJ1-5; D might be TRBD1 (6 bases). V lost 4 bases and J 9 bases, leaving 16 bases between the germline ends. The CDR3 extends over 13 amino acids. Per germline, CDR1 DFQATT and CDR2 SNEGSKA (reference sequence).

The chain uses TRBV7-8 and TRBJ1-2, with 8 bases fitting TRBD1. CDR1 SGHVS and CDR2 FQNEAQ come from the germline V gene. Germline trimming cut 5 bases from V and 5 bases from J; bases unmatched to any gene: 13. This CDR3 is 16 amino acids long. In DNA form, the CDR3 reads TGTGCCAGCAGCCCCCGGGACAGGCCCATGGATTATGGCTACACCTTC. Its translation is CASSPRDRPMDYGYTF.